The following is a TCR beta chain sequence with its context. Its specificity is not known. The CDR3 covers 14 residues. CDR1 is MNHEY and CDR2 is SMNVEV in the germline V gene (reference sequence). V was shortened by 8 bases and J by 0 bases, with 13 bases between the two germline ends. This sample was taken from a study of cytomegalovirus exposure and HLA in healthy donors. In the PCR, 60 Vbeta and 13 Jbeta primers were used. Assay used: immunoSEQ multiplex PCR; TCRdb lists only in-frame clones, some missing. There are about 170,000 clones in the sample; under 90% occur only once, and less than 2% lies in the top ten. Study findings and constraints: TCR beta chain V- and J-gene trimming was linked, in a later analysis, to a missense variant in DCLRE1C. The analysis excluded some indistinguishable V segments, including TRBV6-2 and TRBV6-3.

This receptor was obtained from a male donor in good health and CMV-seronegative. The sample was PBMCs. The rearrangement uses TRBV27 and TRBJ1-1; TRBD1 might be the D (6 bases). The CDR3 reads CASARGQVNTEAFF. DNA of the CDR3: TGTGCCAGCGCTAGGGGACAAGTGAACACTGAAGCTTTCTTT.